This T cell receptor (beta chain) emerged from a study of response to subunit inactivated influenza vaccine. TCRdb passed the RT-PCR reads through MiXCR, listing each CDR3 protein once. The data hold almost 600,000 distinct CDR3 sequences, with 12% to 15% observed a single time. The CDR3 totals 14 residues. Germline V CDR1 and CDR2: DFQATT, SNEGSKA (reference sequence). The V gene end was trimmed by 5 bases and the J gene end by 3 bases; junction bases not matched to a gene: 6. For this clonotype: What it binds is not known. A read error is possible here, since a much larger clone lies one base away.

Regarding the study as a whole: The authors proposed limited new T cell recruitment per seasonal influenza vaccination.

The receptor was isolated from a man aged 50-59 years who received an inactivated influenza vaccine. The specimen was PBMCs from blood, collected 12 days after vaccination. The chain uses TRBV20-1 and TRBJ2-3, with 9 bases that match TRBD2. CDR3 residues: CSARTSARTDTQYF. In nucleotides, the CDR3 is TGCAGTGCTCGGACTAGCGCGAGGACAGATACGCAGTATTTT.